This TCR beta chain was sequenced for a study of response to subunit inactivated influenza vaccine. TCRdb re-analysed the RT-PCR reads in MiXCR, keeping a single row per CDR3 protein. Here the sample spans 600,000 to 850,000 distinct CDR3 sequences, 14% being singletons. Whole-study findings and limits: Researchers suggested that each seasonal influenza vaccination recruits few new T cells.

The V and J ends lost 1 base and 1 base, in that order; junction bases with no gene match: 6. The germline V gene encodes CDR1 ENHRY and CDR2 SYGVKD. CDR3 length equals 18 residues. Comment on this clonotype: What it recognizes is unknown.

This specimen consisted of PBMCs from blood, obtained 14 days before vaccination. This TCR came from a man in his fifties who received an inactivated influenza vaccine. The rearrangement joins TRBV10-3 to TRBJ2-2; TRBD2 agrees at 10 bases. The CDR3: CAISEFGTSVGNTGELFF. The CDR3 coding sequence is TGTGCCATCAGTGAGTTCGGGACTAGCGTTGGGAACACCGGGGAGCTGTTTTTT.